The present T cell receptor beta chain was sequenced within a study of T cell changes during pregnancy in multiple sclerosis. The V gene lost 2 bases and the J gene lost 4 bases, with 14 bases spanning the gap. The germline gives CDR1 MNHEY, CDR2 SMNVEV (reference sequence). The CDR3 is 15 amino acids. Data came from immunoSEQ multiplex PCR; TCRdb stores just in-frame clones and leaves some out. Here the sample spans 130,000 or so clones, roughly 95% being singletons. This clonotype was sampled from a female donor with multiple sclerosis, enrolled in a pregnancy study. The source material was peripheral blood, sampled after pregnancy. The chain employs TRBV27 and TRBJ1-1, with TRBD1 as a possible D gene (5 bases). In DNA form, the CDR3 reads TGTGCCAGCAGTTTAACCAGGGAGGGGATCACTGAAGCTTTCTTT. As protein: CASSLTREGITEAFF.